This is a list of T cell receptor beta chains from one sample in a study of OX40 agonist ivuxolimab in advanced cancers. Clones were read by immunoSEQ multiplex PCR, and TCRdb kept only the in-frame ones, dropping some. This table holds roughly 11,000 clones, 82% found once. The starting material was CD4+ or CD8+ T cells sorted from blood, obtained in a trial of the OX40 agonist ivuxolimab. Receptors were obtained from an adult with an advanced solid tumor such as melanoma, head and neck, liver or kidney cancer. CDR3s include the opening cysteine and the closing phenylalanine or tryptophan. The D gene is left open where the match is weak. Clone size is given for some rows only: seen once, a few or many times, or a class if the clone is expanded.

D: -
V: TRBV27
J: TRBJ2-2
size: -
CDR3: CASSSTGELFF
DNA: TGTGCCAGCAGTTCGACCGGGGAGCTGTTTTTT

D: TRBD1
V: TRBV7-2
J: TRBJ2-7
size: once
CDR3: CASRSTDRGPEQYF
DNA: TGTGCCAGCAGATCCACCGACAGGGGGCCGGAGCAGTACTTC

D: -
V: TRBV2
J: TRBJ2-1
size: -
CDR3: CASSTPRTDSYNEQFF
DNA: TGTGCCAGCAGTACCCCGAGGACTGATTCCTACAATGAGCAGTTCTTC

D: TRBD2
V: TRBV7-9
J: TRBJ2-5
size: -
CDR3: CASSLSSGRAVETQYF
DNA: TGTGCCAGCAGCTTATCTAGCGGGAGGGCCGTGGAGACCCAGTACTTC

D: -
V: TRBV9
J: TRBJ2-1
size: -
CDR3: CASSVSAGWSYNEQFF
DNA: TGTGCCAGCAGCGTATCGGCGGGATGGTCCTACAATGAGCAGTTCTTC

D: -
V: TRBV5-6
J: TRBJ2-7
size: -
CDR3: CASSLWTYYEQYF
DNA: TGTGCCAGCAGCTTGTGGACTTACTACGAGCAGTACTTC

D: TRBD2
V: TRBV7-2
J: TRBJ2-7
size: -
CDR3: CASTVTSGALNGQYF
DNA: TGTGCCAGCACCGTAACTAGCGGGGCCCTTAACGGGCAGTACTTC

D: -
V: TRBV6-6
J: TRBJ2-7
size: -
CDR3: CASSYWAGPYEQYF
DNA: TGTGCCAGCAGTTATTGGGCAGGCCCCTACGAGCAGTACTTC

D: -
V: TRBV5-1
J: TRBJ1-4
size: once
CDR3: CASSNYRDPNEKLFF
DNA: TGCGCCAGCAGCAACTACAGGGATCCAAATGAAAAACTGTTTTTT

D: -
V: TRBV4-3
J: TRBJ2-1
size: -
CDR3: CASSQEVIGEQFF
DNA: TGCGCCAGCAGCCAAGAAGTTATCGGTGAGCAGTTCTTC